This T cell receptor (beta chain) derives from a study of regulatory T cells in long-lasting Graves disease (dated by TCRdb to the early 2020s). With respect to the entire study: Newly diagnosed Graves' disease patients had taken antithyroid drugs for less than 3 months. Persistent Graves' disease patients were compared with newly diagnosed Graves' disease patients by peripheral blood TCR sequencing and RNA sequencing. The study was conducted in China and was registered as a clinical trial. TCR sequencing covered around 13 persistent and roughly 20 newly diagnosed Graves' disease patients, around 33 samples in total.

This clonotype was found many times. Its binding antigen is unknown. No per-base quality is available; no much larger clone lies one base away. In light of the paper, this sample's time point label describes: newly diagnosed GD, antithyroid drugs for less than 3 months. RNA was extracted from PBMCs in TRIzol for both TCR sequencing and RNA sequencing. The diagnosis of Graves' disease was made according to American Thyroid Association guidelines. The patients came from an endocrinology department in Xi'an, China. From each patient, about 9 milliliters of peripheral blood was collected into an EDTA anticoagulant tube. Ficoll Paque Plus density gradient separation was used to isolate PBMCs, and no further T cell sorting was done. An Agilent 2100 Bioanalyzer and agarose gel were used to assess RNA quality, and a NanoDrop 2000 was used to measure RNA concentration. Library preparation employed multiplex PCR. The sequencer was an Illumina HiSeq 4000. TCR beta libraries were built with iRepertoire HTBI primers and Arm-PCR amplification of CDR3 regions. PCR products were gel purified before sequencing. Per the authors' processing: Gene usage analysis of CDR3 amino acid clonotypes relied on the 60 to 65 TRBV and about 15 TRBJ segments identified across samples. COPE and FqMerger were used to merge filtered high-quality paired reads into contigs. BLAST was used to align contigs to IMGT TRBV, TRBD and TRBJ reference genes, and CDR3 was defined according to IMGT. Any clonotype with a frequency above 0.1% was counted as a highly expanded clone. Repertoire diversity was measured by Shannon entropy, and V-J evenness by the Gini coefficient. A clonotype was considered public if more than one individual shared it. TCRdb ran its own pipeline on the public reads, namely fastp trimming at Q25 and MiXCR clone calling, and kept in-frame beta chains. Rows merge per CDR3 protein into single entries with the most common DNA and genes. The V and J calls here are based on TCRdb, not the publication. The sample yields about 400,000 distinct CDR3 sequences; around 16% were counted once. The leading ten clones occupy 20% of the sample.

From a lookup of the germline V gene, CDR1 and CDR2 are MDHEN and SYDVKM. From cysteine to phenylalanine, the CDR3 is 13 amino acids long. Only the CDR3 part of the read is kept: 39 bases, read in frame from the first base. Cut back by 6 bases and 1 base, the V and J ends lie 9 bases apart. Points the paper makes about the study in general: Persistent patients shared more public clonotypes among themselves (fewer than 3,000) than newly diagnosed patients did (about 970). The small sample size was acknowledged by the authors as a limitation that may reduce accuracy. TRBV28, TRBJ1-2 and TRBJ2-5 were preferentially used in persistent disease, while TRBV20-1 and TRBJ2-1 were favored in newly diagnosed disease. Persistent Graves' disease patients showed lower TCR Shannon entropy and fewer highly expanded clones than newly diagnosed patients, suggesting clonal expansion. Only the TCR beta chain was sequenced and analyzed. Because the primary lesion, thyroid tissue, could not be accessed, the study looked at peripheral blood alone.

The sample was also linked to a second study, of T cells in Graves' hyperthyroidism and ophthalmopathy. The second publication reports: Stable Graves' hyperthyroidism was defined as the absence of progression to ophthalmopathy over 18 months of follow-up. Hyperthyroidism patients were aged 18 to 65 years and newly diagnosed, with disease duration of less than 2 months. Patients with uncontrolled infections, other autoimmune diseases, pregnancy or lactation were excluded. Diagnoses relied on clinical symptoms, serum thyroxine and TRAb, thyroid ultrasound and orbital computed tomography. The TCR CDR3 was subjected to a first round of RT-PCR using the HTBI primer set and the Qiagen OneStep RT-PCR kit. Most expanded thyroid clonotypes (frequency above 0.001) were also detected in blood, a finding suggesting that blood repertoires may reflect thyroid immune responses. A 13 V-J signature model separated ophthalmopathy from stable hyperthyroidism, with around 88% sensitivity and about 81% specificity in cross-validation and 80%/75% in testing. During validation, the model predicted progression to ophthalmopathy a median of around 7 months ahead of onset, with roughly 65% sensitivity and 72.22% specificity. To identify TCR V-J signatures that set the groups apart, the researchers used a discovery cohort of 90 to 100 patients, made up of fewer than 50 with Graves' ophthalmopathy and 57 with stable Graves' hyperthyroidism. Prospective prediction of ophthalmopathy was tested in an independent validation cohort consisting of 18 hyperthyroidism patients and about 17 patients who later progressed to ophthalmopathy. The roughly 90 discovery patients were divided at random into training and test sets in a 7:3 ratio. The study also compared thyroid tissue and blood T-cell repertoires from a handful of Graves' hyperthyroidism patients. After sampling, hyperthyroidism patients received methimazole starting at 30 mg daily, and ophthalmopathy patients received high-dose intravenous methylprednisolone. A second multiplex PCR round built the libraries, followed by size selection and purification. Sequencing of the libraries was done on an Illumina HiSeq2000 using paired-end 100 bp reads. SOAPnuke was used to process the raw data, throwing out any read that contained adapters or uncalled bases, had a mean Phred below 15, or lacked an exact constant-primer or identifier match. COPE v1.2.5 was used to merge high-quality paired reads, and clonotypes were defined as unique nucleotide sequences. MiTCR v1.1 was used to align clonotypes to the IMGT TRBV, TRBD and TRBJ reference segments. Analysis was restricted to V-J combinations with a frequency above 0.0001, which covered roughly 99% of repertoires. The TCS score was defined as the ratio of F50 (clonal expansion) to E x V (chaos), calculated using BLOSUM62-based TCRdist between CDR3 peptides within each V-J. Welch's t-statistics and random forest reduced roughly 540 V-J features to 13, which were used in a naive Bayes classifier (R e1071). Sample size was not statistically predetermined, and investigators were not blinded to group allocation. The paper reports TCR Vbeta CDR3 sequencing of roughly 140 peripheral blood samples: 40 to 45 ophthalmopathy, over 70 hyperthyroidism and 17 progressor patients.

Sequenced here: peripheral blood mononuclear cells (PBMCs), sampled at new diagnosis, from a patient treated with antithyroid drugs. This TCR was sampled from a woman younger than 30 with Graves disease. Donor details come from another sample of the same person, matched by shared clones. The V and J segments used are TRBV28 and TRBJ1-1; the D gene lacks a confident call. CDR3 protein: CASRGSRNTEAFF. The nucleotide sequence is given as TGTGCCAGCAGGGGGTCGAGGAACACTGAAGCTTTCTTT.